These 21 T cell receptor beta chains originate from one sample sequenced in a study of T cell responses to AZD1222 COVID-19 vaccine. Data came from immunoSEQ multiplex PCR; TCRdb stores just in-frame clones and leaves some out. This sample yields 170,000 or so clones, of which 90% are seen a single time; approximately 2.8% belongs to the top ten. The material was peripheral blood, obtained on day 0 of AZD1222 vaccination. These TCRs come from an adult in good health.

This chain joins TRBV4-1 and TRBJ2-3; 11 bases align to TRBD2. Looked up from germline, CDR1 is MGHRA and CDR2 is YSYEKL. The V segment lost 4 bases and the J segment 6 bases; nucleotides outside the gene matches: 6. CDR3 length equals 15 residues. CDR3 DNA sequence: TGCGCCAGCAGCCTAGCGGGGGGGCCTGGTGATACGCAGTATTTT. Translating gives CASSLAGGPGDTQYF.

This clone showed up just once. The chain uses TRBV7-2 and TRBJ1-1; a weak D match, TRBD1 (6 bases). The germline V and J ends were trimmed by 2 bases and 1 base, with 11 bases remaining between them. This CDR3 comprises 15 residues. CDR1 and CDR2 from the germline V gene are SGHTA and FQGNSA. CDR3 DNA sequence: TGTGCCAGCAGCTTATTCGGGACACAGAACACTGAAGCTTTCTTT. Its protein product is CASSLFGTQNTEAFF.

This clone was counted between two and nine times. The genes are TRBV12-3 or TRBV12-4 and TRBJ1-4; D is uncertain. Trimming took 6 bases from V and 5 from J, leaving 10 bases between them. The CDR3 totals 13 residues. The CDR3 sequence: CASSRGKNEKLFF. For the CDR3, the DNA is TGTGCCAGCAGCCGCGGAAAGAATGAAAAACTGTTTTTT.

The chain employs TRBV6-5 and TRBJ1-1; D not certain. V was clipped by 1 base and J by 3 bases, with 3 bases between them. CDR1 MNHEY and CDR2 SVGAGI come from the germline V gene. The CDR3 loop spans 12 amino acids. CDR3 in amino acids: CASSYYYTEAFF. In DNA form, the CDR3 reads TGTGCCAGCAGTTACTATTACACTGAAGCTTTCTTT.

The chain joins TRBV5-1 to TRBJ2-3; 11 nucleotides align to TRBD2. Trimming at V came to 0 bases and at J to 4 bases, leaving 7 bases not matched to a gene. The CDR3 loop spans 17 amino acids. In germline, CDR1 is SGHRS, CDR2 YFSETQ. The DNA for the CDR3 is TGCGCCAGCAGCTTGGGAGTTAGCGGGGGGGCGGCAGATACGCAGTATTTT. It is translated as CASSLGVSGGAADTQYF.

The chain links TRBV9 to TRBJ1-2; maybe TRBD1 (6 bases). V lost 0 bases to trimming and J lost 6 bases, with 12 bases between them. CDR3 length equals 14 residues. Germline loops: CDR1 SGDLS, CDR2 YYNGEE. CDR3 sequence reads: CASSVAGRDNGYTF. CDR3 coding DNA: TGTGCCAGCAGCGTAGCAGGCAGGGACAATGGCTACACCTTC.

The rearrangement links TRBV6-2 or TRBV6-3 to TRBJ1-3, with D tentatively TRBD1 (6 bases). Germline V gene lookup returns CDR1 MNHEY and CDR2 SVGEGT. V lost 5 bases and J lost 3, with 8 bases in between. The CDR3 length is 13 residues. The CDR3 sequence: CASSPGVGNTIYF. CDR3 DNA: TGTGCCAGCAGTCCAGGGGTTGGAAACACCATATATTTT.

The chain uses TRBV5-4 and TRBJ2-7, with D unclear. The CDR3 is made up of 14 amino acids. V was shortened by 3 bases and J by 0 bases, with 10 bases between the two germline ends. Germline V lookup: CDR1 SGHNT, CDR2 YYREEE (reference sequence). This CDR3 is CASSSEQSSYEQYF. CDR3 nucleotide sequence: TGTGCCAGCAGCTCGGAACAGAGCTCCTACGAGCAGTACTTC. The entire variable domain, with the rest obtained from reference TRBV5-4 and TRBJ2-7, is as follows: ETGVTQSPTHLIKTRGQQVTLRCSSQSGHNTVSWYQQALGQGPQFIFQYYREEENGRGNFPPRFSGLQFPNYSSELNVNALELDDSALYLCASSSEQSSYEQYFGPGTRLTVT.

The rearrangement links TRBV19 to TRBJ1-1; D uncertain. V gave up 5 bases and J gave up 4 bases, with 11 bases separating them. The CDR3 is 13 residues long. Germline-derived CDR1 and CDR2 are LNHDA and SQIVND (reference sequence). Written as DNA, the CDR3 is TGTGCCAGTAGTCCTGACATGAGCACTGAAGCTTTCTTT. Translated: CASSPDMSTEAFF.

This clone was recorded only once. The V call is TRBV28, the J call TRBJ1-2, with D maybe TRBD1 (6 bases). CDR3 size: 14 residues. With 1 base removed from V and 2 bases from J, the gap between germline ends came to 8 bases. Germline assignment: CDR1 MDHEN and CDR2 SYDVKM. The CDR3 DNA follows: TGTGCCAGCAGTTTATACCAGGGGAACTATGGCTACACCTTC. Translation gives CASSLYQGNYGYTF.

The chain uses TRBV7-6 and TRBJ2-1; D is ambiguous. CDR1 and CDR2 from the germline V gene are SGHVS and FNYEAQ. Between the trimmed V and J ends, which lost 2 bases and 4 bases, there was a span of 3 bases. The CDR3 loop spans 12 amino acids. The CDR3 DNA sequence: TGTGCCAGCAGCTTACTATACAATGAGCAGTTCTTC. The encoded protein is CASSLLYNEQFF. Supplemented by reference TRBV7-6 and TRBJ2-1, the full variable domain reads GAGVSQSPRYKVTKRGQDVALRCDPISGHVSLYWYRQALGQGPEFLTYFNYEAQQDKSGLPNDRFSAERPEGSISTLTIQRTEQRDSAMYRCASSLLYNEQFFGPGTRLTVL.

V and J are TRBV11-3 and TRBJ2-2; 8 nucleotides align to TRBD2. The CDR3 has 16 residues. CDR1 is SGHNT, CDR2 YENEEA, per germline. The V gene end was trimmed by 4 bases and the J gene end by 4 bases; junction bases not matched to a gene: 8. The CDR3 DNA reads TGTGCCAGCAGCTCCTTGACTAGCGCTAGCACCGGGGAGCTGTTTTTT. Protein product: CASSSLTSASTGELFF.

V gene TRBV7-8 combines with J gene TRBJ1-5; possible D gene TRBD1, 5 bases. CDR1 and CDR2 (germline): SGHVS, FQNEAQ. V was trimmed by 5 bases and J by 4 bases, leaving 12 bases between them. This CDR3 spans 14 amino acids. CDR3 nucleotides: TGTGCCAGCAGCCCGGGGACTATAAATCAGCCCCAGCATTTT. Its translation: CASSPGTINQPQHF. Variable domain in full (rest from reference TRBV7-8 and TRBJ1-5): GAGVSQSPRYKVAKRGQDVALRCDPISGHVSLFWYQQALGQGPEFLTYFQNEAQLDKSGLPSDRFFAERPEGSVSTLKIQRTQQEDSAVYLCASSPGTINQPQHFGDGTRLSIL.

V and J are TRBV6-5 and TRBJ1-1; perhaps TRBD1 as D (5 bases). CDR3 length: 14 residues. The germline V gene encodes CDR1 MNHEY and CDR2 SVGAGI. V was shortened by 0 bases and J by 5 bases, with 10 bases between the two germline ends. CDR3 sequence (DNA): TGTGCCAGCAGTTACTCGAGGGGTATAACTGAAGCTTTCTTT. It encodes CASSYSRGITEAFF.

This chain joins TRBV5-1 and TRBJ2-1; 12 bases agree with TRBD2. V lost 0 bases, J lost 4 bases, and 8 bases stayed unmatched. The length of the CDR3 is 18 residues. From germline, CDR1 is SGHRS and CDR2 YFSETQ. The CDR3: CASSLVASGGAGYNEQFF. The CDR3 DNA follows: TGCGCCAGCAGCTTGGTGGCTAGCGGGGGGGCAGGGTACAATGAGCAGTTCTTC.

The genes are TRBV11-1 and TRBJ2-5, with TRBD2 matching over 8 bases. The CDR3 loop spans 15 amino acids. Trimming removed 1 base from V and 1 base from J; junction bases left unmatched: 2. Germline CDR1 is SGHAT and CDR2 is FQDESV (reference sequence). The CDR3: CASSLGGGFQETQYF. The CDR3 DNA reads TGTGCCAGCAGCTTAGGCGGGGGGTTCCAAGAGACCCAGTACTTC.

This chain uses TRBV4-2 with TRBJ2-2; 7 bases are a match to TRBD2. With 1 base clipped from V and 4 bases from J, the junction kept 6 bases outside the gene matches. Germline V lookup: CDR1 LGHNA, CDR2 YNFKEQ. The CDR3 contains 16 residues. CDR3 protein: CASSQVSRGTTGELFF. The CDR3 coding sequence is TGTGCCAGCAGCCAAGTCTCGCGGGGGACCACCGGGGAGCTGTTTTTT.

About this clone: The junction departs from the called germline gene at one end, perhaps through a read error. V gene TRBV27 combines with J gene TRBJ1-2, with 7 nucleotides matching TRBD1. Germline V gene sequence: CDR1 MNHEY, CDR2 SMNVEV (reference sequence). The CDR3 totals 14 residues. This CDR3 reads CASSSGTANYGYTF. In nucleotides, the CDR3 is TGTGCCAGCAGTTCCGGGACAGCTAACTATGGCTACACTTTC.

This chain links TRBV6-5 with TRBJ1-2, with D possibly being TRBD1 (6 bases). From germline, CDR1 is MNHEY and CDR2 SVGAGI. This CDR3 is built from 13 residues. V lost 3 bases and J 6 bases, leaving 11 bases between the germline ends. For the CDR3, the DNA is TGTGCCAGCAGTTATGGAGGGGGTGATGGCTACACCTTC. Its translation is CASSYGGGDGYTF.

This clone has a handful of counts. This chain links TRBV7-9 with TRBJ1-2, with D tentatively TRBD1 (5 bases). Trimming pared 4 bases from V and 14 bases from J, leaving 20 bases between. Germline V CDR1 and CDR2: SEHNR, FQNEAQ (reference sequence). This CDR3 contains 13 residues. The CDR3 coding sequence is TGTGCCAGCAGCTCCGATGAGGGGACCGTCGAGACCTTC. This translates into CASSSDEGTVETF.

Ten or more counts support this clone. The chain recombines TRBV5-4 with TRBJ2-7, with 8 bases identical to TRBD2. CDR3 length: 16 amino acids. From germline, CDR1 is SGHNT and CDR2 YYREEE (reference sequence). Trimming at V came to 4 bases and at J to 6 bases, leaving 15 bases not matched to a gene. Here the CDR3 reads CASSHQAGANLREQYF. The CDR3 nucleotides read TGTGCCAGCAGCCACCAAGCGGGGGCCAATCTACGCGAGCAGTACTTC.